This paragraph reports one T cell receptor beta chain. Other DNA sequences from this sample encode an identical CDR3 as well. This entry is derived from a study of shared T cell receptors in the human thymus. The CDR3 has 12 residues. V dropped 3 bases and J dropped 0 bases, with 3 bases sitting between them. The V gene's germline CDR1 is MNHEY and CDR2 SMNVEV (reference sequence). Clones were sequenced by immunoSEQ multiplex PCR, and TCRdb holds only the in-frame ones, with some missing. In the table there are under 450,000 clones, around 93% of which are singletons. This sequence was found in a human donor. Material: thymocytes. V and J are TRBV27 and TRBJ2-7; no reliable D call. As DNA, the CDR3 is TGTGCCAGCAGTTTCTCCTCCTACGAGCAGTACTTC. Protein product: CASSFSSYEQYF.